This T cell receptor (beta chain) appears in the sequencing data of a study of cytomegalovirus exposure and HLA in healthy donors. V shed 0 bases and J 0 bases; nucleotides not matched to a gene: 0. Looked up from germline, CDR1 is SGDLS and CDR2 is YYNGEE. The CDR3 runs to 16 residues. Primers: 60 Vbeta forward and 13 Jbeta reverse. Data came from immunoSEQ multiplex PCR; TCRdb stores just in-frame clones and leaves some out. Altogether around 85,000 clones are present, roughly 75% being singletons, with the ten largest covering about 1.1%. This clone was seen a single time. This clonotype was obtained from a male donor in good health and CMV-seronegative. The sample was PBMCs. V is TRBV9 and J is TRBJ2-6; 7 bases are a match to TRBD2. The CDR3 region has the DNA TGTGCCAGCAGCGTAGGCGGGAGCTCTGGGGCCAACGTCCTGACTTTC. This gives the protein CASSVGGSSGANVLTF. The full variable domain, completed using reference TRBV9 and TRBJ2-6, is DSGVTQTPKHLITATGQRVTLRCSPRSGDLSVYWYQQSLDQGLQFLIQYYNGEERAKGNILERFSAQQFPDLHSELNLSSLELGDSALYFCASSVGGSSGANVLTFGAGSRLTVL.